The present T cell receptor (beta chain) was sequenced within a study of blood T cell repertoires in COVID-19 (dated by TCRdb to the early 2020s). Turning to the overall study: Samples from collaborators originated in the United States, Italy and Spain and spanned both the acute and convalescent phases of COVID-19. The prospective study material was composed of cDNA or gDNA derived from T cells, B-cell-depleted T cells, or PBMCs. Deeply sampled blood TCRbeta repertoires from subjects exposed to, actively infected with, or recovered from COVID-19 were included in the dataset. The repertoires were made available in a free public database intended to serve as a resource for research on the immune response to SARS-CoV-2. The samples were drawn from the first 160 participants of the ongoing ImmuneRACE study and from 1,254 subjects provided by 6 global collaborators. Sample metadata almost always included a de-identified subject ID, COVID-19 status, age in years and sex. HLA class I and class II types, where available, came from metadata supplied by the sample provider rather than from assay-based typing.

One collaborating source in Seattle enrolled patients during active infection and followed them longitudinally through the course of disease. Whole blood was collected in K2EDTA tubes by collaborating institutions according to the institutions' own protocols. Collaborator samples were shipped for TCRbeta analysis as frozen whole blood, isolated PBMCs, or DNA extracted from either sample type. Note on this clone: Its antigen target is currently unknown. No base quality information exists; no much larger clone differs at one position.

TCRbeta CDR3 regions were amplified from genomic DNA by means of the immunoSEQ Assay, a bias-controlled multiplex PCR. As for the original processing: The number of nucleated cells in each sample was estimated from the amplification of reference gene primers within the assay. To quantify the absolute abundance of each unique TCRbeta CDR3 rearrangement, sequence reads were collapsed and filtered. For each sample, productive Simpson clonality was calculated as the square root of Simpson's diversity index across productive rearrangements. Here the immuneACCESS table is served through TCRdb, limited to in-frame sequences with V and J called. Missing clones are a known gap in these copies; in checked studies unresolved V genes cover under half, and the rest lacks a known reason. The V and J calls and the clone size are those of that table, but D and trimming were determined from the DNA. Present in this sample are nearly 300,000 clones, 65% to 85% of which were seen just once. Roughly 1.5% of the sample is in the top ten clones.

Broader findings and caveats from the paper: Clinical and demographic metadata were provided uncurated, with the amount varying by source and participant.

Taken from the germline V gene (reference sequence), the CDR1 and CDR2 loops are GTSNPN and SVGIG. The CDR3 holds 14 amino acids from the cysteine to the phenylalanine. The retained sequence is limited to the CDR3, 42 bases, with the frame set at the first base. V is pared back by 5 bases and J by 6 bases, with 16 bases lying between the germline termini. The specimen sequenced was peripheral blood. This TCR was recovered from a human donor with COVID-19, enrolled during active disease. The donor label of this sample is uncertain. Recombination joined TRBV30 with TRBJ1-4; the best D guess is TRBD1, with 6 bases matching. The sequenced DNA is TGTGCCTGGGCCCACGGCAGGGGAGATGAAAAACTGTTTTTT. The translation is CAWAHGRGDEKLFF.